Below, 19 T cell receptor beta chains from the same sample are listed, as sequenced in a study of CD8 T cells in Susac syndrome. With random hexamers, about 0.45 to 1 ug RNA was reverse transcribed. TCRdb re-analysed the immunoSEQ multiplex PCR reads in MiXCR, keeping a single row per CDR3 protein. The table includes about 110,000 distinct CDR3 sequences, 95% to 98% detected once. Sequencing was done on a sample of CD4+ T cells from PBMCs. The receptors derive from a human donor in good health.

This clonotype was recorded only once. The V and J genes are TRBV10-3 and TRBJ2-5; either TRBD1 or TRBD2 may supply D (5 bases each). Between the trimmed V and J ends, which lost 4 bases and 4 bases, there was a span of 19 bases. This CDR3 contains 16 residues. Germline CDR1 reads ENHRY; CDR2 reads SYGVKD. CDR3 sequence: CAISGALIQGRETQYF. As DNA, the CDR3 is TGTGCCATCAGTGGGGCCCTGATCCAGGGACGAGAGACCCAGTACTTC.

The rearrangement joins TRBV12-5 to TRBJ1-1; 7 bases agree with TRBD1. Germline CDR1 is LGHNT and CDR2 is FRNRAP. The J segment lost 0 bases and the V segment lost 4 bases, leaving 5 bases of the junction unmatched. The CDR3 has 15 residues. The CDR3 protein is CASGSWTGMNTEAFF. CDR3 bases: TGTGCTAGTGGTTCTTGGACAGGCATGAACACTGAAGCTTTCTTT.

This chain links TRBV25-1 with TRBJ2-2; D uncertain. This CDR3 is built from 12 residues. The V gene lost 1 base and the J gene lost 6 bases, with 3 bases spanning the gap. Germline V gives CDR1 MGHDK, CDR2 SYGVNS. CDR3 loop: CASSEFPGELFF. CDR3 nucleotide sequence: TGTGCCAGCAGTGAATTCCCCGGGGAGCTGTTTTTT.

The chain couples TRBV7-9 to TRBJ2-3, with D tentatively TRBD2 (5 bases). The V gene lost 3 bases and the J gene lost 2 bases, with 15 bases spanning the gap. This CDR3 has 16 amino acids. Germline CDR1 and CDR2: SEHNR and FQNEAQ (reference sequence). CDR3 DNA: TGTGCCAGCAGCTTGGGGAGAGGGAGTACCACAGATACGCAGTATTTT. Its protein is CASSLGRGSTTDTQYF.

The gene calls are TRBV9 and TRBJ2-5, with TRBD2 matching 7 bases. Trimming at V came to 4 bases and at J to 4 bases, leaving 7 bases not matched to a gene. Germline V gives CDR1 SGDLS, CDR2 YYNGEE. This CDR3 comprises 14 residues. CDR3 region: CASSHTGGGETQYF. The DNA for the CDR3 is TGTGCCAGCAGCCATACAGGCGGGGGAGAGACCCAGTACTTC.

The chain links TRBV5-1 to TRBJ2-3; 9 bases are a match to TRBD1. V was clipped by 3 bases and J by 5 bases; unmatched bases: 7. Germline V gene data show CDR1 as SGHRS and CDR2 as YFSETQ. The CDR3 is 15 amino acids. CDR3 protein: CASSSGQGSIDTQYF. The CDR3 DNA follows: TGCGCCAGCAGCTCGGGACAGGGATCGATAGATACGCAGTATTTT.

This chain links TRBV3-1 with TRBJ1-2; D uncertain. The CDR3 covers 12 residues. V dropped 4 bases and J dropped 7 bases, with 10 bases sitting between them. Germline V CDR1 and CDR2: LGHDT, YNNKEL (reference sequence). The CDR3 region has the DNA TGTGCCAGCAGCCCTCAAGTGGGTGGCTACACCTTC. Its protein product is CASSPQVGGYTF.

This clonotype was seen only once. The chain joins TRBV9 to TRBJ2-1; 11 bases fit TRBD2. With 3 bases clipped from V and 10 bases from J, the junction kept 6 bases outside the gene matches. The CDR3 contains 14 residues. The germline CDR1 and CDR2 sequences are SGDLS and YYNGEE. The CDR3 DNA reads TGTGCCAGCAGCGATAGCGGGGGGGCCCGCGAGCAGTTCTTC. Translation: CASSDSGGAREQFF.

The chain recombines TRBV27 with TRBJ2-7; D gene unclear. V lost 8 bases, J lost 6 bases, and 14 bases lay in between. This CDR3 is 12 amino acids long. The germline CDR1 and CDR2 sequences are MNHEY and SMNVEV (reference sequence). For the CDR3, the DNA is TGTGCCAGCTCCCCCCTCGGGCTCGAGCAGTACTTC. It yields the protein CASSPLGLEQYF.

CDR3 DNA sequence: TGTGCCAGCACCCCTTTTCAGGGGGCGGGTGAAAAACTGTTTTTT. Translated, it gives CASTPFQGAGEKLFF. V and J are TRBV12-3 or TRBV12-4 and TRBJ1-4, with 8 bases matching TRBD1. The CDR3 totals 15 residues. After removal of 7 bases from V and 7 bases from J, the junction contained 11 bases not matched to a gene.

V gene TRBV5-1 combines with J gene TRBJ2-5; 8 positions match TRBD1. Germline V gives CDR1 SGHRS, CDR2 YFSETQ. V trimming: 0 bases; J trimming: 4 bases; junction bases outside the gene matches: 8. The length of the CDR3 is 16 residues. The CDR3 DNA reads as TGCGCCAGCAGCTTGGGGCGAGACAGGGGAAGAGAGACCCAGTACTTC. It yields the protein CASSLGRDRGRETQYF. The full variable domain, in which reference TRBV5-1 and TRBJ2-5 provide the parts outside the CDR3, is KAGVTQTPRYLIKTRGQQVTLSCSPISGHRSVSWYQQTPGQGLQFLFEYFSETQRNKGNFPGRFSGRQFSNSRSEMNVSTLELGDSALYLCASSLGRDRGRETQYFGPGTRLLVL.

The CDR3 coding sequence is TGCGCCAGCAGCCAAGATTCGGGGGTGTATGAGCAGTTCTTC. This translates into CASSQDSGVYEQFF. The chain recombines TRBV4-3 with TRBJ2-1, with D tentatively TRBD2 (6 bases). Germline CDR1 and CDR2: LGHNA and YSLEER. The CDR3 loop spans 14 amino acids. Trimming removed 0 bases from V and 8 bases from J, with 11 bases in between.

The V call is TRBV5-1, the J call TRBJ1-1; D unclear. The germline V gene has CDR1 SGHRS and CDR2 YFSETQ. Trimming removed 2 bases at V and 3 bases at J, with 8 bases between. This CDR3 is built from 13 residues. The CDR3 DNA follows: TGCGCCAGCAGCTTAAGGTGGGACACTGAAGCTTTCTTT. Its translation: CASSLRWDTEAFF.

This clonotype was detected only a few times. The J gene is TRBJ2-3, the V gene TRBV29-1; D might be TRBD2 (5 bases). CDR3 size: 14 residues. Germline lookup yields CDR1 SQVTM and CDR2 ANQGSEA. V was clipped by 6 bases and J by 1 base, with 14 bases between them. CDR3 coding DNA: TGCAGCGTCGCTCGAGGGCTCGGCACAGATACGCAGTATTTT. It translates to CSVARGLGTDTQYF.

The chain has TRBV29-1 and TRBJ2-7, with D perhaps matching TRBD2 (5 bases). Trimming stripped 5 bases from V and 0 bases from J, with 14 bases between. The CDR3 runs 14 residues. The V gene's germline CDR1 is SQVTM and CDR2 ANQGSEA. CDR3: CSVRGSRSSYEQYF. In DNA form, the CDR3 reads TGCAGCGTTAGAGGGTCGCGAAGCTCCTACGAGCAGTACTTC.

The chain links TRBV9 to TRBJ2-7; D gene uncertain. The CDR3 runs 15 residues. The germline V and J ends were trimmed by 4 bases and 1 base, with 15 bases remaining between them. Germline-derived CDR1 and CDR2 are SGDLS and YYNGEE. The CDR3 region is CASSLTDGRSYEQYF. The CDR3 DNA reads as TGTGCCAGCAGCCTAACTGACGGACGGTCCTACGAGCAGTACTTC.

The chain uses TRBV28 and TRBJ2-3, with D tentatively TRBD2 (5 bases). The CDR3 has 15 residues. Germline lookup yields CDR1 MDHEN and CDR2 SYDVKM. The V and J ends lost 4 bases and 4 bases respectively, with 15 bases between them. CDR3 DNA: TGTGCCAGCAGTTCTGGAGCGGCCAAGTCAGATACGCAGTATTTT. Its protein is CASSSGAAKSDTQYF.

This chain joins TRBV20-1 and TRBJ1-1; no clear D gene. The V and J ends lost 0 bases and 1 base respectively, with 12 bases between them. CDR3 length equals 15 residues. Germline V gene sequence: CDR1 DFQATT, CDR2 SNEGSKA (reference sequence). CDR3 sequence: CSARDASPGNTEAFF. CDR3 nucleotides: TGCAGTGCTAGAGACGCTAGCCCAGGGAACACTGAAGCTTTCTTT.

The J gene is TRBJ2-5, the V gene TRBV28; D is ambiguous. V lost 1 base, J lost 7 bases, and 10 bases lay in between. The CDR3 has 13 residues. CDR1 is MDHEN, CDR2 SYDVKM, per germline. The CDR3 DNA follows: TGTGCCAGCAGTTTATTAGCCCGTAGGACCCAGTACTTC. Its translation: CASSLLARRTQYF.